The TCR beta chain under discussion was sequenced for a study of Ad26.COV2.S vaccination and SARS-CoV-2 variants. About the research overall: Intramuscularly, Ad26.COV2.S was given either once or twice, 56 days apart.

Described treatment: roughly 19 received Ad26.COV2.S at low or high dose, single or two shots; roughly five received placebo; per-sample allocation not given. On day 63 after the first injection, vaccine and placebo recipients gave samples. The CDR3 spans 18 residues. Trimming took off 3 bases at V and 3 bases at J, with 22 bases between the two ends. Germline CDR1 LGHNA, CDR2 YNFKEQ. Produced via immunoSEQ multiplex PCR; TCRdb's table is partial and in-frame only. The table has about 220,000 clones, 70% to 90% seen once; the top ten hold approximately 11%. The rearrangement joins TRBV4-2 to TRBJ2-3; maybe TRBD2 (6 bases). Sequences were derived from peripheral blood, sampled in a trial of Ad26.COV2.S vaccine versus placebo. The sequence derives from a person aged 18-60 years who received the Ad26.COV2.S COVID-19 vaccine or a placebo. The CDR3 spells CASSHPTYRDSRTDTQYF. CDR3 DNA sequence: TGTGCCAGCAGCCATCCTACCTACCGGGACTCCAGGACAGATACGCAGTATTTT.